A selection of T cell receptor beta chains follows, all from one sample in a study of graft-versus-host responses after intestinal transplantation. Assay: immunoSEQ multiplex PCR; the TCRdb copy retains only in-frame clones and omits some. The sample includes about 13,000 clones, 70% to 90% of them seen just once. The source material was PBMCs, sampled after intestinal transplantation. The receptors were sampled from a human patient who received an intestinal transplant, so some T cells may come from the graft donor. Each CDR3 is given with its conserved first and last residue. Each record gives: V gene, J gene, clone size, D gene, CDR3 protein, CDR3 DNA. D genes are given only for firm matches. Expanded clones get a size class; other rows say once, few or many, or leave the size out.

>TRBV6-1|TRBJ2-7|-|-
CASSDTGLPTEQYF
TGTGCCAGCAGTGACACGGGACTCCCGACCGAGCAGTACTTC
>TRBV25-1|TRBJ1-6|-|-
CASSGQGKTSPLHF
TGTGCCAGCAGTGGGCAGGGGAAAACTTCACCCCTCCACTTT
>TRBV7-6|TRBJ2-1|-|-
CASSLISSSYNEQFF
TGTGCCAGCAGCCTAATTTCGAGCTCCTACAATGAGCAGTTCTTC
>TRBV11-2|TRBJ1-3|-|TRBD1
CASSSRTGNSGNTIYF
TGTGCCAGCAGCTCCCGGACAGGGAACTCTGGAAACACCATATATTTT
>TRBV5-6|TRBJ2-7|-|-
CASSQSIYEQYF
TGTGCCAGCAGCCAATCAATCTACGAGCAGTACTTC
>TRBV6-6|TRBJ2-1|-|-
CASSPTYSNEQFF
TGTGCCAGCAGTCCCACATACAGCAATGAGCAGTTCTTC
>TRBV11-3|TRBJ2-7|-|-
CASSLRGTYEQYF
TGTGCCAGCAGCTTACGGGGGACCTACGAGCAGTACTTC
>TRBV5-4|TRBJ2-7|-|-
CASSSPGAYEQYF
TGTGCCAGCAGCTCTCCGGGGGCCTACGAGCAGTACTTC
>TRBV5-1|TRBJ2-1|-|TRBD2
CASSQASGRASEQFF
TGCGCCAGCAGCCAAGCTAGCGGGAGGGCCAGCGAGCAGTTCTTC
>TRBV6-1|TRBJ2-3|-|TRBD2
CASSAYRGLAGSPSTDTQYF
TGTGCCAGCAGTGCCTACAGGGGACTAGCGGGATCGCCGTCAACAGATACGCAGTATTTT
>TRBV13|TRBJ2-1|-|TRBD2
CASSLGGLAFNNEQFF
TGTGCCAGCAGCTTAGGGGGACTAGCTTTTAACAATGAGCAGTTCTTC
>TRBV2|TRBJ1-1|-|-
CASSDGRGPTEAFF
TGTGCCAGCAGTGATGGAAGGGGACCCACTGAAGCTTTCTTT
>TRBV11-2|TRBJ2-7|once|-
CASSVEGTAYEQYF
TGTGCCAGCAGCGTAGAAGGGACCGCCTACGAGCAGTACTTC
>TRBV18|TRBJ2-3|-|TRBD1
CASFGTATDTQYF
TGTGCCAGCTTTGGGACAGCCACAGATACGCAGTATTTT
>TRBV6-4|TRBJ2-1|-|TRBD1
CASSDMGTAVYNEQFF
TGTGCCAGCAGTGACATGGGGACAGCAGTCTACAATGAGCAGTTCTTC
>TRBV30|TRBJ1-1|once|TRBD1
CAWRGQGAGGTEAFF
TGTGCCTGGCGCGGGCAGGGGGCGGGGGGGACTGAAGCTTTCTTT
>TRBV13|TRBJ1-5|-|-
CASSKQPQHF
TGTGCCAGCAGTAAGCAGCCCCAGCATTTT
>TRBV9|TRBJ2-5|-|-
CASSVGGQETQYF
TGTGCCAGCAGCGTCGGTGGGCAAGAGACCCAGTACTTC
>TRBV7-9|TRBJ2-1|-|-
CASSRNEQFF
TGTGCCAGCAGCCGGAATGAGCAGTTCTTC
>TRBV6-4|TRBJ2-7|-|-
CASSEVRPSSYEQYF
TGTGCCAGCAGTGAGGTCAGACCGAGCTCCTACGAGCAGTACTTC
>TRBV18|TRBJ2-2|once|TRBD1
CASSPGQGSIGELFF
TGTGCCAGCTCCCCCGGACAGGGGAGTATCGGGGAGCTGTTTTTT
>TRBV6-1|TRBJ2-7|medium-sized|-
CASSDGDTGSYEQYF
TGTGCCAGCAGTGACGGGGACACGGGCTCCTACGAGCAGTACTTC
>TRBV19|TRBJ1-5|medium-sized|-
CASSASGAPNQPQHF
TGTGCCAGTAGTGCGTCGGGAGCGCCCAATCAGCCCCAGCATTTT
>TRBV18|TRBJ2-1|-|TRBD2
CASSPDLAGERFF
TGTGCCAGCTCACCAGACCTAGCGGGAGAAAGGTTCTTC
>TRBV11-3|TRBJ2-1|-|TRBD2
CASSLSGVRYNEQFF
TGTGCCAGCAGCTTAAGCGGGGTGAGGTACAATGAGCAGTTCTTC
>TRBV5-1|TRBJ1-5|-|TRBD1
CASSDGVTGQPQHF
TGCGCCAGCAGCGATGGTGTGACAGGGCAGCCCCAGCATTTT
>TRBV11-2|TRBJ1-4|-|-
CASSYASEKLFF
TGTGCCAGCAGCTATGCCAGTGAAAAACTGTTTTTT
>TRBV11-1|TRBJ1-5|-|TRBD1
CASSLRPPLWDSSNQPQHF
TGTGCCAGCAGCTTAAGGCCCCCCCTCTGGGACAGTAGCAATCAGCCCCAGCATTTT
>TRBV19|TRBJ1-3|-|-
CASSIQGGGGGNTIYF
TGTGCCAGTAGTATTCAAGGTGGAGGAGGTGGAAACACCATATATTTT
>TRBV30|TRBJ1-2|-|TRBD1
CAYQGQGGYGYTF
TGTGCCTACCAAGGACAGGGCGGCTATGGCTACACCTTC
>TRBV7-3|TRBJ1-4|-|-
CASSGGPRSEKLFF
TGTGCCAGCAGCGGGGGCCCTAGGAGCGAAAAACTGTTTTTT
>TRBV5-1|TRBJ1-3|-|TRBD1
CASSLQGTGSGNTIYF
TGCGCCAGCAGCTTACAGGGGACTGGGTCTGGAAACACCATATATTTT
>TRBV19|TRBJ2-1|-|-
CASSINRVNEQFF
TGTGCCAGTAGTATAAACAGGGTAAATGAGCAGTTCTTC
>TRBV7-9|TRBJ1-1|-|-
CASSLYSNTEAFF
TGTGCCAGCAGCTTATACTCAAACACTGAAGCTTTCTTT
>TRBV6-6|TRBJ2-1|-|TRBD2
CASSYGLAGGGEQFF
TGTGCCAGCAGTTACGGACTAGCGGGAGGGGGTGAGCAGTTCTTC
>TRBV25-1|TRBJ2-5|-|-
CASSDARSVETQYF
TGTGCCAGCAGTGATGCGAGATCCGTGGAGACCCAGTACTTC
>TRBV5-1|TRBJ2-1|-|-
CASSLAGAEQFF
TGCGCCAGCAGCTTGGCGGGAGCCGAGCAGTTCTTC
>TRBV9|TRBJ2-1|-|-
CASSAYGQKNNEQFF
TGTGCCAGCAGCGCATACGGGCAAAAGAACAATGAGCAGTTCTTC
>TRBV18|TRBJ1-2|-|-
CASYHQVDGYTF
TGTGCCAGCTATCACCAAGTAGATGGCTACACCTTC
>TRBV25-1|TRBJ2-6|-|-
CASSEGVDGANVLTF
TGTGCCAGCAGTGAAGGGGTCGACGGGGCCAACGTCCTGACTTTC
>TRBV28|TRBJ2-7|-|-
CASSSRGFPYEQYF
TGTGCCAGCAGTTCAAGGGGATTTCCCTACGAGCAGTACTTC
>TRBV6-1|TRBJ2-1|-|TRBD1
CASSGNTVLQGAASYNEQFF
TGTGCCAGCAGTGGCAATACTGTTCTCCAGGGGGCGGCGAGTTACAATGAGCAGTTCTTC
>TRBV9|TRBJ1-1|-|TRBD1
CASSPTGPTEAFF
TGTGCCAGCAGCCCGACAGGGCCCACTGAAGCTTTCTTT
>TRBV7-2|TRBJ2-1|-|-
CASSTVAFTYNEQFF
TGTGCCAGCAGTACAGTTGCTTTTACCTACAATGAGCAGTTCTTC
>TRBV29-1|TRBJ1-2|-|-
CSVEDLGQQNYGYTF
TGCAGCGTTGAAGATCTCGGACAGCAAAACTATGGCTACACCTTC
>TRBV5-6|TRBJ1-4|-|-
CASSSRGANEKLFF
TGTGCCAGCAGCTCACGGGGGGCTAATGAAAAACTGTTTTTT
>TRBV9|TRBJ2-5|-|TRBD2
CASSNGLAVYQETQYF
TGTGCCAGCAGCAACGGACTAGCGGTTTACCAAGAGACCCAGTACTTC
>TRBV19|TRBJ2-5|-|-
CASSQGRETQYF
TGTGCCAGTAGCCAGGGGCGAGAGACCCAGTACTTC
>TRBV10-2|TRBJ2-7|-|-
CASSSRTGTKGYEQYF
TGCGCCAGCAGTTCTAGGACTGGAACAAAAGGCTACGAGCAGTACTTC
>TRBV6-5|TRBJ1-4|once|TRBD1
CASSYWTGEKLFF
TGTGCCAGCAGTTACTGGACAGGTGAAAAACTGTTTTTT
>TRBV11-2|TRBJ2-1|-|TRBD2
CASSRGTSGGLAYNEQFF
TGTGCCAGCAGCCGAGGGACTAGCGGGGGTTTGGCCTACAATGAGCAGTTCTTC
>TRBV29-1|TRBJ2-1|once|-
CSVDYSRSYNEQFF
TGCAGCGTTGATTACAGCAGGAGCTACAATGAGCAGTTCTTC
>TRBV9|TRBJ2-7|few|-
CASSVESFSYEQYF
TGTGCCAGCAGCGTAGAGTCGTTCTCCTACGAGCAGTACTTC
>TRBV9|TRBJ2-3|-|TRBD2
CASSVGSGAGTDTQYF
TGTGCCAGCAGCGTAGGGAGCGGGGCCGGAACAGATACGCAGTATTTT